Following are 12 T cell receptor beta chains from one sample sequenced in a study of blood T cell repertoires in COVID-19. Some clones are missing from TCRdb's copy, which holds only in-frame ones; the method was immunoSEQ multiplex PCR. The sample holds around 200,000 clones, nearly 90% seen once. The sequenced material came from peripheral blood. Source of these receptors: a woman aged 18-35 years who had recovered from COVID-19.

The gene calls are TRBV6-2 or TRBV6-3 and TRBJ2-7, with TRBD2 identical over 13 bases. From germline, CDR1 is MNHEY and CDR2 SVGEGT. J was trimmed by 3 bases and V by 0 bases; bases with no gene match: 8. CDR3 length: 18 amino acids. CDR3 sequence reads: CASSYSRGLAGIGYEQYF. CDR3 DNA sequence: TGTGCCAGCAGTTACTCGCGGGGACTAGCGGGAATTGGCTACGAGCAGTACTTC.

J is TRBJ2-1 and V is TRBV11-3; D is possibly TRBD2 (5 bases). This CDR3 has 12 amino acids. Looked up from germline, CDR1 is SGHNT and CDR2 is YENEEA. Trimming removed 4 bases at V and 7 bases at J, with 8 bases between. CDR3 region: CASSWTPNEQFF. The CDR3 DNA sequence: TGTGCCAGCAGCTGGACTCCAAATGAGCAGTTCTTC.

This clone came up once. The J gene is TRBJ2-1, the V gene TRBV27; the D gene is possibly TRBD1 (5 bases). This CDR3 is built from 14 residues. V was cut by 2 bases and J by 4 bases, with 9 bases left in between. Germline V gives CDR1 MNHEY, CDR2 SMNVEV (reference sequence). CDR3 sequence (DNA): TGTGCCAGCAGTTTAGGTTCAGGGTACAATGAGCAGTTCTTC. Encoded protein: CASSLGSGYNEQFF.

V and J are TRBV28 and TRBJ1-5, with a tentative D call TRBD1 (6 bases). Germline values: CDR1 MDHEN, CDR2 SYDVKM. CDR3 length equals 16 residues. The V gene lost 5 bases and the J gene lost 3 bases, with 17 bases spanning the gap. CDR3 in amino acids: CASSLLQGIDNQPQHF. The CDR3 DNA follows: TGTGCCAGCAGTCTCTTACAGGGAATCGACAATCAGCCCCAGCATTTT.

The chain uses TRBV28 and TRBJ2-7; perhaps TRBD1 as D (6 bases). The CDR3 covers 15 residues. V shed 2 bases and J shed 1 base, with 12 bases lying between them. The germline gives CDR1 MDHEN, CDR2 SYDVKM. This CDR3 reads CASSLANRVSYEQYF. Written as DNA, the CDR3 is TGTGCCAGCAGTTTAGCAAACAGGGTGTCCTACGAGCAGTACTTC.

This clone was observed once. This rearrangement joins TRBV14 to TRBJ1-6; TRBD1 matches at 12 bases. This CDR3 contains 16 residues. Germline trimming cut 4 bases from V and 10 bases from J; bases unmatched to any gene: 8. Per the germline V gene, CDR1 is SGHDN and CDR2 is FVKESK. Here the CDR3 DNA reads TGTGCCAGCAGCCGGGACAGGGGGCGGAAAAAATCACCCCTCCACTTT. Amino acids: CASSRDRGRKKSPLHF.

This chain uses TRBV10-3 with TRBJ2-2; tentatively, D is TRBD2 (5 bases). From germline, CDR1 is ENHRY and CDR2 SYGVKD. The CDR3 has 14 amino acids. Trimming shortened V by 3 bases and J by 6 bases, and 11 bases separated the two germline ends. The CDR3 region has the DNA TGTGCCATCAGTGAATCCGTGCGGGCCGGGGAGCTGTTTTTT. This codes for CAISESVRAGELFF.

CDR3 amino acids: CASGNKLAEEETQYF. As DNA, the CDR3 is TGTGCTAGTGGGAATAAGCTAGCGGAGGAAGAGACCCAGTACTTC. J is TRBJ2-5 and V is TRBV12-5, with 7 bases aligning to TRBD2. The CDR3 sequence is 15 residues long. V lost 6 bases and J lost 3; bases outside the gene matches: 10. Germline values: CDR1 LGHNT, CDR2 FRNRAP.

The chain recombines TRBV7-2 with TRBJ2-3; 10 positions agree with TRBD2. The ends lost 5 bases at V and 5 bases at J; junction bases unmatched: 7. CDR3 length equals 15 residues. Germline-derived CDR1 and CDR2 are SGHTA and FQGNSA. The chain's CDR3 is CASSPPAGGKDTQYF. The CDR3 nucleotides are TGTGCCAGCAGCCCCCCAGCGGGAGGGAAAGATACGCAGTATTTT.

CDR3: CASSQTGGRGYTF. As DNA, the CDR3 is TGTGCCAGCAGCCAAACAGGGGGCAGGGGCTACACCTTC. The rearrangement links TRBV27 to TRBJ1-2, with TRBD1 matching 9 bases. CDR1 MNHEY and CDR2 SMNVEV come from the germline V gene (reference sequence). V lost 6 bases and J lost 8; bases outside the gene matches: 7. This CDR3 has 13 amino acids.

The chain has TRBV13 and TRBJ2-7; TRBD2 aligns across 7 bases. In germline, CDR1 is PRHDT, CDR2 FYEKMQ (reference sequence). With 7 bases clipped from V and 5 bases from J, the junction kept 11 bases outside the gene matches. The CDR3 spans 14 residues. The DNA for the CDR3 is TGTGCCAGCACCCCGAGGACTAGTTCACACGAGCAGTACTTC. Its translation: CASTPRTSSHEQYF.

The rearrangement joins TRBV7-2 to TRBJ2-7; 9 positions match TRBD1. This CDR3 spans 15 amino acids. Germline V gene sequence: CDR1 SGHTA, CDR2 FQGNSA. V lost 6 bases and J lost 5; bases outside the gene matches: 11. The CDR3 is CASRRHPGQGNEQYF. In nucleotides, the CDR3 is TGTGCCAGCAGGAGACATCCGGGACAGGGAAACGAGCAGTACTTC.